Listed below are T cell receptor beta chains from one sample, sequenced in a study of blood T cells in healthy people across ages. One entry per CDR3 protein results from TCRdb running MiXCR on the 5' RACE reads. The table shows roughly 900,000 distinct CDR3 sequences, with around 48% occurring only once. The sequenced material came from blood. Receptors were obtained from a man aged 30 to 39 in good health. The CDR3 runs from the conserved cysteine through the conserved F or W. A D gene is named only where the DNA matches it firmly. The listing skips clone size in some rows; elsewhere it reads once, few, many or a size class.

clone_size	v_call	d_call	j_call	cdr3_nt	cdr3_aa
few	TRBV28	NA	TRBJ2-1	TGTGCCAGCAGTTCCTTGGGGGGCGCGGCAAATGAGCAGTTCTTC	CASSSLGGAANEQFF
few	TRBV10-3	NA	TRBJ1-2	TGTGCCATCAGTGGGACGGGATACTATGGCTACACCTTC	CAISGTGYYGYTF
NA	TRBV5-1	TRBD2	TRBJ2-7	TGCGCCAGCAGCTTTTTATCTGGGACTAGTGTTGTGCGGTACTTC	CASSFLSGTSVVRYF
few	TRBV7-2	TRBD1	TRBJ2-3	TGTGCCAGCAGCCCATCCGGGACAGGGCGCACAGATACGCAGTATTTT	CASSPSGTGRTDTQYF
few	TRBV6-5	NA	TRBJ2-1	TGTGCCAGCAGTTACTCGAAGGTTGGGGAGCAGTTCTTC	CASSYSKVGEQFF
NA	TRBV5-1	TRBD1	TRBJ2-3	TGCGCCAGCAGCTTGGAAGGGACAGGGGGCGCAGATACGCAGTATTTT	CASSLEGTGGADTQYF
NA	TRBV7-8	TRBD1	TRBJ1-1	TGTGCCAGCAGCCACCCCCTCACAGGGGTTCCTGAAGCTTTCTTT	CASSHPLTGVPEAFF
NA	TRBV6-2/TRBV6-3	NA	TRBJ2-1	TGTGCCAGCAGTTTCCCCAGGGTGGGCTCCTACAATGAGCAGTTCTTC	CASSFPRVGSYNEQFF
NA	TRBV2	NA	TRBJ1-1	TGTGCCAGCAGTGTACCCCCAGGCGGTGACACTGAAGCTTTCTTT	CASSVPPGGDTEAFF
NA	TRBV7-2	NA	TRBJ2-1	TGTGCCAGCAGCTTAGAGGGGGCGGGGCGCACTTACAATGAGCAGTTCTTC	CASSLEGAGRTYNEQFF
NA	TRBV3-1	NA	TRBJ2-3	TGTGCCAGCAGCCCCGCCCTCACCTTCACAGATACGCAGTATTTT	CASSPALTFTDTQYF
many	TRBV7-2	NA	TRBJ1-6	TGTGCCAGCAACAAGATCAATTCACCCCTCCACTTT	CASNKINSPLHF
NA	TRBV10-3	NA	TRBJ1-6	TGTGCCATCAGTGATGGGGGGAGCTCCTATAATTCACCCCTCCACTTT	CAISDGGSSYNSPLHF
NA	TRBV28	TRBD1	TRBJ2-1	TGTGCCAGCCGACAGGGGAGTATCAATGAGCAGTTCTTC	CASRQGSINEQFF
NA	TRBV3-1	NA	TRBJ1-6	TGTGCCAGCAGCCATCTCGGGGCAAATTCACCCCTCCACTTT	CASSHLGANSPLHF
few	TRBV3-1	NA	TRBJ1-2	TGTGCCAGCAGCCAAGACGACCTAAACTATGGCTACACCTTC	CASSQDDLNYGYTF